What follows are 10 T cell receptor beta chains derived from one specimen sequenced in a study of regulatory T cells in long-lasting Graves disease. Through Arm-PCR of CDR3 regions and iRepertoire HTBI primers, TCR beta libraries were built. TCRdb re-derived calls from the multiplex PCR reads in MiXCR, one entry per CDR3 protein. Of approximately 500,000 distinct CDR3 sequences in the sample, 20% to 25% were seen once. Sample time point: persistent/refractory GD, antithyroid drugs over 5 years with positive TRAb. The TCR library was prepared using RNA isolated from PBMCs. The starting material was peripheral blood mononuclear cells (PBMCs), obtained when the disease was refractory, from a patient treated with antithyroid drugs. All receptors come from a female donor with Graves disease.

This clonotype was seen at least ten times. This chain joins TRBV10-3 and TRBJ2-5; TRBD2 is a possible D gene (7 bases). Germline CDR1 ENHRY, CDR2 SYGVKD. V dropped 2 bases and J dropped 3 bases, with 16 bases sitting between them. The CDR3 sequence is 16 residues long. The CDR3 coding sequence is TGTGCCATCAGTGAGCAAGCGGGAAAGGGGGAAGAGACCCAGTACTTC. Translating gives CAISEQAGKGEETQYF.

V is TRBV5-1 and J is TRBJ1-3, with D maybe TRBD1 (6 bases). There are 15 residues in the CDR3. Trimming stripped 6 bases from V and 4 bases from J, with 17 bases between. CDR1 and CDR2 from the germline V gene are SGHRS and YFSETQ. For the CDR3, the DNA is TGCGCCAGCAAATACAGGGACGACCCGGGAAACACCATATATTTT. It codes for CASKYRDDPGNTIYF.

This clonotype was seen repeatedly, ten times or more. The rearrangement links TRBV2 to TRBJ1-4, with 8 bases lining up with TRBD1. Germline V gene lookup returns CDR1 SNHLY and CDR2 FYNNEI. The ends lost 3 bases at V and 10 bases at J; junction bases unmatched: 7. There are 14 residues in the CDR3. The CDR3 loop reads CASSEVLQGGKLFF. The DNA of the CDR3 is TGTGCCAGCAGTGAGGTGTTACAGGGGGGAAAACTGTTTTTT.

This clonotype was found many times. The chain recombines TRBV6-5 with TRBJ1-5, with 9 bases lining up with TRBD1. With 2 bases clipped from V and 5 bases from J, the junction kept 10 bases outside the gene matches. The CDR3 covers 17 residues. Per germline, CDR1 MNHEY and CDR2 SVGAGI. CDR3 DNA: TGTGCCAGCAGTTACAGATGGGACAGGGAGGGCGATCAGCCCCAGCATTTT. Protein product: CASSYRWDREGDQPQHF.

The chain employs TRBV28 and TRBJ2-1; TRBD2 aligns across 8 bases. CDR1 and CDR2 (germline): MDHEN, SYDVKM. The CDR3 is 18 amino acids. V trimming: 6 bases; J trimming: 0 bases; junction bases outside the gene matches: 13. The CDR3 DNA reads TGTGCCAGCAGCCTGTGGACTAGCCAACTCTTCTCCTACAATGAGCAGTTCTTC. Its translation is CASSLWTSQLFSYNEQFF.

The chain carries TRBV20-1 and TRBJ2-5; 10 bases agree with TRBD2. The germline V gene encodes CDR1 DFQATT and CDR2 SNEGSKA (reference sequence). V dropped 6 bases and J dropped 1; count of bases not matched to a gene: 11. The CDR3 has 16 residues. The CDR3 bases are TGCAGTGCCGGAGGGGCGGTAGCGGGGGGCCAAGAGACCCAGTACTTC. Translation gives CSAGGAVAGGQETQYF.

CDR3 region: CASSLGGSGLDDEQYF. For the CDR3, the DNA is TGCGCCAGCAGCTTGGGAGGTAGCGGTCTCGACGACGAGCAGTACTTC. V gene TRBV5-1 combines with J gene TRBJ2-7, with D perhaps matching TRBD2 (6 bases). Germline-derived CDR1 and CDR2 are SGHRS and YFSETQ. V lost 0 bases and J 5 bases, leaving 18 bases between the germline ends. CDR3 length equals 16 residues. Complete variable domain (other parts from reference TRBV5-1 and TRBJ2-7): KAGVTQTPRYLIKTRGQQVTLSCSPISGHRSVSWYQQTPGQGLQFLFEYFSETQRNKGNFPGRFSGRQFSNSRSEMNVSTLELGDSALYLCASSLGGSGLDDEQYFGPGTRLTVT.

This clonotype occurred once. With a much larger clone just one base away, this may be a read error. The DNA of the CDR3 is TGTGCCATCAGTGAGCTAGCTGAAGGGGGCTTTGGCTACACCTTC. This gives the protein CAISELAEGGFGYTF. The chain carries TRBV10-3 and TRBJ1-2; 7 bases are a match to TRBD1. V shed 2 bases and J 7 bases; nucleotides not matched to a gene: 10. This CDR3 is 15 amino acids long. Germline loops: CDR1 ENHRY, CDR2 SYGVKD.

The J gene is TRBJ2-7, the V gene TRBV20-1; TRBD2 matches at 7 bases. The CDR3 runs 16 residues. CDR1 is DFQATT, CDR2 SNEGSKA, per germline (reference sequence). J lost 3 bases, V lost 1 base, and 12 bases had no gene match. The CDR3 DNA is TGCAGTGCTAGAGGCCCTGCGGGAGAAGGTAACTACGAGCAGTACTTC. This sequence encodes CSARGPAGEGNYEQYF.

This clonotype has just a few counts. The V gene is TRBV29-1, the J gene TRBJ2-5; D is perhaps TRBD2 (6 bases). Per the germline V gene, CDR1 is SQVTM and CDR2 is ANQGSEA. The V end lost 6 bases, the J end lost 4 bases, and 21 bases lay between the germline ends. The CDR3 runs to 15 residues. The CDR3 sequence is CSVARTMTNVETQYF. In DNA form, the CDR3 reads TGCAGCGTGGCAAGGACTATGACAAATGTAGAGACCCAGTACTTC.